These 26 T cell receptor beta chains were sequenced from one sample in a study of T-cell reconstitution after alpha-beta-depleted transplantation in children. For TCRbeta, the library was prepared with unique molecular identifiers. Using its own MiXCR run on the PCR reads, TCRdb lists one record per CDR3 protein. The sample contains about 500,000 distinct CDR3 sequences, roughly 10% of which appear only once. Sequencing was performed on PBMCs, mostly from graft donor cells, taken 180 days after TCRalphabeta/CD19-depleted stem cell transplant. The receptors come from a female patient between 2 and 15 years old who had a stem cell transplant for aplastic anemia, so the T cells may come from the graft donor.

The V and J genes are TRBV5-1 and TRBJ1-6; 10 nucleotides align to TRBD1. V was pared by 3 bases and J by 4 bases, with 7 bases of the junction left unmatched. This CDR3 contains 17 residues. Germline CDR1 and CDR2: SGHRS and YFSETQ. The CDR3 spells CASSSRGQGKYNSPLHF. The CDR3 DNA reads as TGCGCCAGCAGCTCACGGGGACAGGGGAAGTATAATTCACCCCTCCACTTT.

The chain uses TRBV29-1 and TRBJ1-5; TRBD1 is a possible D gene (5 bases). From germline, CDR1 is SQVTM and CDR2 ANQGSEA. V was cut by 4 bases and J by 2 bases, with 15 bases left in between. The CDR3 sequence is 15 residues long. This CDR3 reads CSVVVWGGGNQPQHF. CDR3 nucleotide sequence: TGCAGCGTTGTTGTATGGGGAGGGGGCAATCAGCCCCAGCATTTT.

The chain employs TRBV4-2 and TRBJ2-3, with a weak D call TRBD2 (5 bases). V was clipped by 1 base and J by 10 bases, with 9 bases between them. The germline V gene has CDR1 LGHNA and CDR2 YNFKEQ. This CDR3 comprises 12 residues. The CDR3 nucleotides are TGTGCCAGCAGCCAAGGGGTGGAGGCGCAGTATTTT. It translates to CASSQGVEAQYF.

The rearrangement joins TRBV20-1 to TRBJ2-1, with 11 positions matching TRBD2. Losses at the gene ends were 6 bases for V and 0 bases for J; bases not matched to a gene: 7. In germline, CDR1 is DFQATT, CDR2 SNEGSKA (reference sequence). The CDR3 covers 16 residues. The DNA of the CDR3 is TGCAGTGCCTTAGCGGGAGGGCTGGGCTCCTACAATGAGCAGTTCTTC. Its protein product is CSALAGGLGSYNEQFF.

This clonotype was seen only a few times. The genes are TRBV28 and TRBJ2-1; 12 nucleotides agree with TRBD2. The V segment lost 4 bases and the J segment 7 bases; nucleotides outside the gene matches: 2. This CDR3 is built from 14 residues. Germline V gene sequence: CDR1 MDHEN, CDR2 SYDVKM. CDR3 amino acids: CASSWGTSGNEQFF. CDR3 bases: TGTGCCAGCAGTTGGGGGACTAGCGGGAATGAGCAGTTCTTC. The full variable domain, completed using reference TRBV28 and TRBJ2-1, is DVKVTQSSRYLVKRTGEKVFLECVQDMDHENMFWYRQDPGLGLRLIYFSYDVKMKEKGDIPEGYSVSREKKERFSLILESASTNQTSMYLCASSWGTSGNEQFFGPGTRLTVL.

This chain joins TRBV19 and TRBJ1-5, with D perhaps matching TRBD1 (6 bases). The CDR3 covers 15 residues. In germline, CDR1 is LNHDA, CDR2 SQIVND (reference sequence). Trimming removed 3 bases from V and 2 bases from J, with 11 bases in between. The CDR3 DNA follows: TGTGCCAGTAGTATCGAGGGGGGGCGCAATCAGCCCCAGCATTTT. Translated, it gives CASSIEGGRNQPQHF. The full variable domain, in which reference TRBV19 and TRBJ1-5 provide the parts outside the CDR3, is DGGITQSPKYLFRKEGQNVTLSCEQNLNHDAMYWYRQDPGQGLRLIYYSQIVNDFQKGDIAEGYSVSREKKESFPLTVTSAQKNPTAFYLCASSIEGGRNQPQHFGDGTRLSIL.

This clonotype was found many times. The chain is built from TRBV7-6 and TRBJ1-5; unclear D gene. Germline values: CDR1 SGHVS, CDR2 FNYEAQ. This CDR3 spans 14 amino acids. V was trimmed by 5 bases and J by 0 bases, leaving 8 bases between them. CDR3 bases: TGTGCCAGCAGCCAAGGTGGTAGCAATCAGCCCCAGCATTTT. Its protein is CASSQGGSNQPQHF.

In this sample, this clonotype turned up a few times. The CDR3 sequence is CASSSSQVVGETQYF. The DNA for the CDR3 is TGTGCCAGCAGTTCCTCTCAGGTCGTAGGGGAGACCCAGTACTTC. This sequence joins TRBV12-3 or TRBV12-4 and TRBJ2-5; D not resolved. There are 15 residues in the CDR3. Trimming shortened V by 4 bases and J by 5 bases, and 17 bases separated the two germline ends.

The rearrangement joins TRBV6-1 to TRBJ2-3; D unclear. This CDR3 comprises 16 residues. Per the germline V gene, CDR1 is MNHNS and CDR2 is SASEGT. V lost 5 bases to trimming and J lost 2 bases, with 17 bases between them. The CDR3 reads CASSPGVLPYTDTQYF. CDR3 nucleotide sequence: TGTGCCAGCAGTCCTGGAGTGCTTCCTTACACAGATACGCAGTATTTT.

This clonotype was observed a few times. The chain employs TRBV20-1 and TRBJ2-4; the D is unclear. This CDR3 is 15 amino acids long. The germline gives CDR1 DFQATT, CDR2 SNEGSKA (reference sequence). V was shortened by 0 bases and J by 2 bases, with 11 bases between the two germline ends. Here the CDR3 DNA reads TGCAGTGCTAGAGAGGCTAGGGTAACCAAAAACATTCAGTACTTC. This codes for CSAREARVTKNIQYF.

This clonotype was observed a few times. The chain uses TRBV7-2 and TRBJ2-7; 7 nucleotides line up with TRBD2. The CDR3 spans 13 residues. The V segment lost 3 bases and the J segment 5 bases; nucleotides outside the gene matches: 4. Germline CDR1 is SGHTA and CDR2 is FQGNSA. Written as DNA, the CDR3 is TGTGCCAGCAGCTTCCACACTAGCGACGAGCAGTACGTC. It yields the protein CASSFHTSDEQYV.

Many counts were recorded for this clonotype. The chain combines TRBV9 with TRBJ2-7; maybe TRBD1 (5 bases). Germline V lookup: CDR1 SGDLS, CDR2 YYNGEE. There are 15 residues in the CDR3. The V and J ends lost 0 bases and 2 bases respectively, with 12 bases between them. CDR3 sequence: CASSVATGVPYEQYF. The CDR3, as DNA: TGTGCCAGCAGCGTAGCCACAGGAGTCCCCTACGAGCAGTACTTC.

This clonotype was recorded many times. In DNA form, the CDR3 reads TGTGCCACCAGTGATTGGGCGAGGAGGGAGCAGTACTTC. This sequence encodes CATSDWARREQYF. The chain is built from TRBV24-1 and TRBJ2-7, with D possibly matching TRBD2 (5 bases). The germline CDR1 and CDR2 sequences are KGHDR and SFDVKD. Trimming left V 2 bases short and J 7 bases short, with 11 bases between. The CDR3 runs to 13 residues.

This clonotype has a count of ten or more. The genes are TRBV29-1 and TRBJ1-1; D is undetermined. Germline-derived CDR1 and CDR2 are SQVTM and ANQGSEA. The CDR3 consists of 10 residues. Between the trimmed V and J ends, which lost 4 bases and 5 bases, there was a span of 5 bases. The CDR3 DNA sequence: TGCAGCGTTGCCCAGACTGAAGCTTTCTTT. Translation gives CSVAQTEAFF. The variable domain in full, completed from reference TRBV29-1 and TRBJ1-1, reads SAVISQKPSRDICQRGTSLTIQCQVDSQVTMMFWYRQQPGQSLTLIATANQGSEATYESGFVIDKFPISRPNLTFSTLTVSNMSPEDSSIYLCSVAQTEAFFGQGTRLTVV.

This clonotype was recorded many times. The chain is built from TRBV4-1 and TRBJ1-1, with D possibly TRBD1 on 5 matching bases. V shed 0 bases and J shed 10 bases, with 9 bases lying between them. The CDR3 loop spans 12 amino acids. The germline V gene has CDR1 MGHRA and CDR2 YSYEKL. CDR3 loop: CASSQEVGPAFF. CDR3 in DNA: TGCGCCAGCAGCCAAGAGGTGGGGCCAGCTTTCTTT.

In this sample, this clonotype turned up many times. V is TRBV25-1 and J is TRBJ2-7; possible D gene TRBD2, 5 bases. Looked up from germline, CDR1 is MGHDK and CDR2 is SYGVNS. V dropped 3 bases and J dropped 0 bases, with 6 bases sitting between them. The CDR3 length is 13 residues. DNA for the CDR3: TGTGCCAGCAGTGATGGAGGCTCCTACGAGCAGTACGTC. It translates to CASSDGGSYEQYV.

V gene TRBV2 combines with J gene TRBJ2-1, with D possibly matching TRBD2 (6 bases). V gave up 6 bases and J gave up 7 bases, with 25 bases separating them. CDR1 is SNHLY and CDR2 is FYNNEI in the germline V gene. The CDR3 extends over 17 amino acids. CDR3 sequence: CASSASGGIGDTNEQFF. CDR3 coding DNA: TGTGCCAGCAGCGCCTCCGGAGGGATCGGCGACACGAATGAGCAGTTCTTC.

The chain couples TRBV6-2 or TRBV6-3 to TRBJ2-7; 16 bases are a match to TRBD2. Looked up from germline, CDR1 is MNHEY and CDR2 is SVGEGT. The J segment lost 3 bases and the V segment lost 7 bases, leaving 9 bases of the junction unmatched. The CDR3 is 17 amino acids. This chain's CDR3 is CASTYGGLAGGHYEQYF. The CDR3 nucleotides read TGTGCCAGCACCTACGGGGGACTAGCGGGAGGGCACTACGAGCAGTACTTC.

This clonotype came up a few times. The genes are TRBV29-1 and TRBJ2-1; D unclear. The germline CDR1 and CDR2 sequences are SQVTM and ANQGSEA. The CDR3 consists of 10 residues. Trimming took 8 bases from V and 9 from J, leaving 11 bases between them. The CDR3 reads CSFSKGEQFF. For the CDR3, the DNA is TGCAGCTTCTCGAAGGGTGAGCAGTTCTTC.

The chain links TRBV7-2 to TRBJ2-1; 9 bases fit TRBD2. The CDR3 runs 16 residues. Germline V gene sequence: CDR1 SGHTA, CDR2 FQGNSA. J was trimmed by 7 bases and V by 1 base; bases with no gene match: 8. CDR3 nucleotides: TGTGCCAGCAGCTTAGAAGGCGGGAGGGCCATAAATGAGCAGTTCTTC. Translation gives CASSLEGGRAINEQFF.

V is TRBV29-1 and J is TRBJ2-7; D unclear. The CDR3 runs to 13 residues. The V and J ends lost 4 bases and 3 bases respectively, with 13 bases between them. Germline V gives CDR1 SQVTM, CDR2 ANQGSEA. CDR3 DNA: TGCAGCGTTGCACCTAATGGGATCTACGAGCAGTACTTC. It specifies CSVAPNGIYEQYF.

This CDR3 reads CASSISGQGTTDTQYF. CDR3 in DNA: TGTGCCAGCAGCATTTCGGGACAGGGGACAACAGATACGCAGTATTTT. The chain has TRBV7-2 and TRBJ2-3, with 10 positions matching TRBD1. Losses at the gene ends were 5 bases for V and 3 bases for J; bases not matched to a gene: 8. CDR3 length: 16 amino acids. CDR1 SGHTA and CDR2 FQGNSA come from the germline V gene.

There are a few counts of this clonotype. The CDR3 DNA follows: TGTGCCAGCAGCCTGGTCGGGGCCTACGAGCAGTACTTC. Translating gives CASSLVGAYEQYF. The V and J genes are TRBV6-2 or TRBV6-3 and TRBJ2-7; D perhaps matches TRBD2 (5 bases). CDR1 MNHEY and CDR2 SVGEGT come from the germline V gene. The CDR3 length is 13 residues. Trimming shortened V by 6 bases and J by 2 bases, and 11 bases separated the two germline ends.

This clonotype was recorded a few times. V usage is TRBV28 and J usage is TRBJ2-5, with 8 bases that match TRBD1. CDR1 MDHEN and CDR2 SYDVKM come from the germline V gene. V was pared by 3 bases and J by 0 bases, with 6 bases of the junction left unmatched. The CDR3 contains 16 residues. CDR3 sequence: CASSFPGGRDQETQYF. Written as DNA, the CDR3 is TGTGCCAGCAGTTTTCCAGGGGGCCGAGACCAAGAGACCCAGTACTTC.

This clonotype was seen a few times. J is TRBJ2-1 and V is TRBV7-6; 9 nucleotides line up with TRBD1. Germline V lookup: CDR1 SGHVS, CDR2 FNYEAQ. CDR3 size: 16 residues. V was pared by 5 bases and J by 6 bases, with 11 bases of the junction left unmatched. CDR3 nucleotides: TGTGCCAGCAGCCCAACCTGGGGACAGGGACCCAATGAGCAGTTCTTC. Amino acids: CASSPTWGQGPNEQFF.

This chain links TRBV12-3 or TRBV12-4 with TRBJ2-1, with 8 bases aligning to TRBD2. The CDR3 extends over 14 amino acids. Trimming cost V 9 bases and J 7 bases; bases outside gene matches: 11. The CDR3 bases are TGTGCCAGTAACAGCGGGAGTAGTCAAAATGAGCAGTTCTTC. Translated: CASNSGSSQNEQFF.